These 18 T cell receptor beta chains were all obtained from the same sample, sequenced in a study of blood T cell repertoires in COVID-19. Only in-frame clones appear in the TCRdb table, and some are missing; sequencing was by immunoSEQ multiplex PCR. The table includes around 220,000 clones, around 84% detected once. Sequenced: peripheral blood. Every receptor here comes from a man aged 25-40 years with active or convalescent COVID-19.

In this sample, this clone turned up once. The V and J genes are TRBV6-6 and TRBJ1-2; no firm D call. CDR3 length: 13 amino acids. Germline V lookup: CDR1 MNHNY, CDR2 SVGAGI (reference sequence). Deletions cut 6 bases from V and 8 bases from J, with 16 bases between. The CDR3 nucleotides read TGTGCCAGCAGGGAGGACCCCTTGGGGGGCTACACCTTC. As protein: CASREDPLGGYTF.

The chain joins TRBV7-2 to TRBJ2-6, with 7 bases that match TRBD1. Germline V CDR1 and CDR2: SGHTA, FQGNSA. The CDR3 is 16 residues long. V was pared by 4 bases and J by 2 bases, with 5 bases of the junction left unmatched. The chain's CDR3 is CASSWRTGAGANVLTF. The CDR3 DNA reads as TGTGCCAGCAGCTGGCGAACAGGGGCTGGGGCCAACGTCCTGACTTTC.

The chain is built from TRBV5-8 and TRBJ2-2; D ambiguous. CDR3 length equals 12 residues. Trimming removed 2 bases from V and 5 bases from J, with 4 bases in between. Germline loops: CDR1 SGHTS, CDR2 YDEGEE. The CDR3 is CASSFPTGELFF. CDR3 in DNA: TGTGCCAGCAGCTTCCCTACCGGGGAGCTGTTTTTT.

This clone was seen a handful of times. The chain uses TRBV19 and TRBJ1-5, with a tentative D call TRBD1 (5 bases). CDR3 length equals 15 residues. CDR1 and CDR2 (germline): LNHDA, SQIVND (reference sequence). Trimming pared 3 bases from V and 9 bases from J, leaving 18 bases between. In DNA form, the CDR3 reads TGTGCCAGTAGTATCACCCTTCGGGGGAGGGGGCCCCAGCATTTT. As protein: CASSITLRGRGPQHF.

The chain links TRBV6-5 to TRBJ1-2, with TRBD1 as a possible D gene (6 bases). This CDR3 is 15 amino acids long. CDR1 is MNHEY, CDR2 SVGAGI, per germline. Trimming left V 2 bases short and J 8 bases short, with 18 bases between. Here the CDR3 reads CASSYRDKSLVGYTF. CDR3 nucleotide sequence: TGTGCCAGCAGTTACCGGGACAAGTCTCTTGTGGGCTACACCTTC.

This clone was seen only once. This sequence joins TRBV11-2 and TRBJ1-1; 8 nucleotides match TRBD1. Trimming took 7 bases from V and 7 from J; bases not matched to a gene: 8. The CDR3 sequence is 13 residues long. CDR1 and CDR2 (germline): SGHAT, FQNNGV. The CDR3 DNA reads TGTGCCAGCACCGTTACCGGGACAGGTGAAGCTTTCTTT. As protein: CASTVTGTGEAFF. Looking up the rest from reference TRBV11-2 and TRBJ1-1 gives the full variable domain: EAGVAQSPRYKIIEKRQSVAFWCNPISGHATLYWYQQILGQGPKLLIQFQNNGVVDDSQLPKDRFSAERLKGVDSTLKIQPAKLEDSAVYLCASTVTGTGEAFFGQGTRLTVV.

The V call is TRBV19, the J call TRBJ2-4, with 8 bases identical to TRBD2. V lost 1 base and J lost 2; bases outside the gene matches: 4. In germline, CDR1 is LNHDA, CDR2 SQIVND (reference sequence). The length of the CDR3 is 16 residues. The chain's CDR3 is CASSIAGGASKNIQYF. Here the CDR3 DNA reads TGTGCCAGTAGTATAGCGGGGGGGGCGTCCAAAAACATTCAGTACTTC. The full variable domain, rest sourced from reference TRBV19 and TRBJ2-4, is DGGITQSPKYLFRKEGQNVTLSCEQNLNHDAMYWYRQDPGQGLRLIYYSQIVNDFQKGDIAEGYSVSREKKESFPLTVTSAQKNPTAFYLCASSIAGGASKNIQYFGAGTRLSVL.

The CDR3: CASSSGGNPIEQYF. The DNA of the CDR3 is TGTGCCAGCAGCTCCGGGGGGAACCCAATTGAGCAGTACTTC. The rearrangement joins TRBV7-9 to TRBJ2-7, with 7 bases fitting TRBD2. CDR3 length: 14 residues. V trimming: 4 bases; J trimming: 7 bases; junction bases outside the gene matches: 10. Per the germline V gene, CDR1 is SEHNR and CDR2 is FQNEAQ (reference sequence).

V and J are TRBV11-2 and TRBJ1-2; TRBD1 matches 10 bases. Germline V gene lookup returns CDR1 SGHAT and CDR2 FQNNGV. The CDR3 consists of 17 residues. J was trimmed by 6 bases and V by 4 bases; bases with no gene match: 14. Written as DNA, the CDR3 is TGTGCCAGCAGCTCCGCACCCGGGGACAGGGGATTAGATGGCTACACCTTC. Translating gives CASSSAPGDRGLDGYTF.

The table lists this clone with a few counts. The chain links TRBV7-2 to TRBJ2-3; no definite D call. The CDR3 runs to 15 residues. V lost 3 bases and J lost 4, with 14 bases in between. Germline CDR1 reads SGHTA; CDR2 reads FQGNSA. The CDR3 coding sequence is TGTGCCAGCAGCTTCGGGTCGCTTTCAGCAGATACGCAGTATTTT. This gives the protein CASSFGSLSADTQYF.

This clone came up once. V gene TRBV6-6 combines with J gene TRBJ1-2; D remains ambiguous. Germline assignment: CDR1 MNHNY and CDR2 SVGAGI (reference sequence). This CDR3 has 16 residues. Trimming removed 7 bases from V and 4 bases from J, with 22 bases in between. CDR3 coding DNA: TGTGCCAGCACTATAGGACCGGAGGGAGATATCTATGGCTACACCTTC. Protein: CASTIGPEGDIYGYTF.

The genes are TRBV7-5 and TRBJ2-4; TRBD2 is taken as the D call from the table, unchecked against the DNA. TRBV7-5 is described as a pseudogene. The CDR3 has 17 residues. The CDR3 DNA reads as TGTGCCAGAAGCCCAGGACTAGCGGGAGAGGCCAAAAACATTCAGTACTTC. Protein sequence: CARSPGLAGEAKNIQYF.

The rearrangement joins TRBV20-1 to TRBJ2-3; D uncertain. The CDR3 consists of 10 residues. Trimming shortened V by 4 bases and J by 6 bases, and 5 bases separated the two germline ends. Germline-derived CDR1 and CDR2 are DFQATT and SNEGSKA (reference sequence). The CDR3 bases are TGCAGTGCTACAGTTGATACGCAGTATTTT. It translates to CSATVDTQYF.

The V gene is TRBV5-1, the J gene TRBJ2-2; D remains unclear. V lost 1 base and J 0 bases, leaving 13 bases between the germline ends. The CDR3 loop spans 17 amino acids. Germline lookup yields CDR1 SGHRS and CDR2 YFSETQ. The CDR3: CASSLLLGGANTGELFF. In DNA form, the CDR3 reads TGCGCCAGCAGCTTGTTGCTCGGCGGCGCGAACACCGGGGAGCTGTTTTTT.

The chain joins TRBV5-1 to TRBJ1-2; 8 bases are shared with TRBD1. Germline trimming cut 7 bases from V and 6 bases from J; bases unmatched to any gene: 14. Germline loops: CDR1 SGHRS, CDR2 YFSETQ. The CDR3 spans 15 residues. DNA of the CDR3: TGCGCCAGCCGACCTAGGACAGGGTCATACAATGGCTACACCTTC. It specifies CASRPRTGSYNGYTF.

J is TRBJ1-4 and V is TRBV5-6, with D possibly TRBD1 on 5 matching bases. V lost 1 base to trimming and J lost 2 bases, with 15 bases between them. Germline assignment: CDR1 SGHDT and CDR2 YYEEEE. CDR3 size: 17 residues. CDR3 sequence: CASSLRWGWSTNEKLFF. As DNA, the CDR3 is TGTGCCAGCAGCTTGCGTTGGGGCTGGTCGACTAATGAAAAACTGTTTTTT.

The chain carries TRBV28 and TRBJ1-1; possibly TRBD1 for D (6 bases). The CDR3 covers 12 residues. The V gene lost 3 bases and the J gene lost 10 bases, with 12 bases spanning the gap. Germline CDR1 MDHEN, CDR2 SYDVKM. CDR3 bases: TGTGCCAGCAGTTTTGACGGCAGGGGAGCTTTCTTT. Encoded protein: CASSFDGRGAFF.

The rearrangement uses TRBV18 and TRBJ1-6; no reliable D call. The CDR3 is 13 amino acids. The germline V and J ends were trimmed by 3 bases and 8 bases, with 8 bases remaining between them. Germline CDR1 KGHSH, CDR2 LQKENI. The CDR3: CASSPIQDSPLHF. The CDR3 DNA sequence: TGTGCCAGCTCACCGATCCAGGATTCACCCCTCCACTTT.